Each of the 12 T cell receptor beta chains below was sequenced from the same sample in a study of blood T cell repertoires in COVID-19. Sequencing was performed with immunoSEQ multiplex PCR; in TCRdb, only in-frame clones are kept and a portion is missing. This table has around 320,000 clones, approximately 86% appearing once. Material: peripheral blood. These TCRs come from a man aged 18 to 30 with active or convalescent COVID-19.

The chain uses TRBV4-1 and TRBJ2-1; D remains ambiguous. Germline CDR1 and CDR2: MGHRA and YSYEKL. The CDR3 runs 13 residues. Trimming took off 2 bases at V and 3 bases at J, with 5 bases between the two ends. As DNA, the CDR3 is TGCGCCAGCAGCCAACTAAACTACAATGAGCAGTTCTTC. Protein product: CASSQLNYNEQFF.

This clone has a handful of counts. This chain connects TRBV7-9 to TRBJ1-2; D is perhaps TRBD1 (6 bases). Germline V gene data show CDR1 as SEHNR and CDR2 as FQNEAQ (reference sequence). With 3 bases removed from V and 8 bases from J, the gap between germline ends came to 7 bases. The CDR3 is 11 amino acids. The DNA of the CDR3 is TGTGCCAGCAGCTTTGGGGGCGGCTACACCTTC. Its protein product is CASSFGGGYTF.

CDR3 sequence (DNA): TGCAGTGCTAGTAGTTCGGAGAAGGGCGGGGAGACCCAGTACTTC. It translates to CSASSSEKGGETQYF. The V call is TRBV20-1, the J call TRBJ2-5, with TRBD2 as a possible D gene (5 bases). Germline CDR1 and CDR2: DFQATT and SNEGSKA (reference sequence). Trimming took 3 bases from V and 5 from J, leaving 19 bases between them. CDR3 size: 15 residues.

This chain connects TRBV6-6 to TRBJ2-3, with TRBD2 as a possible D gene (6 bases). Trimming left V 7 bases short and J 5 bases short, with 19 bases between. This CDR3 spans 15 amino acids. In germline, CDR1 is MNHNY, CDR2 SVGAGI (reference sequence). CDR3 in amino acids: CASNDGGLERDTQYF. Written as DNA, the CDR3 is TGTGCCAGCAACGATGGGGGACTGGAGCGAGATACGCAGTATTTT.

The rearrangement uses TRBV5-1 and TRBJ2-1; 7 nucleotides line up with TRBD2. The CDR3 loop spans 14 amino acids. The germline V gene encodes CDR1 SGHRS and CDR2 YFSETQ. Losses at the gene ends were 5 bases for V and 0 bases for J; bases not matched to a gene: 2. The DNA for the CDR3 is TGCGCCAGCAGGCCTAGCGGCTCCTACAATGAGCAGTTCTTC. Its translation: CASRPSGSYNEQFF.

The chain combines TRBV28 with TRBJ2-5, with D perhaps TRBD1 (5 bases). CDR3 length: 13 residues. Germline lookup yields CDR1 MDHEN and CDR2 SYDVKM. V lost 6 bases, J lost 4 bases, and 12 bases lay in between. CDR3 DNA sequence: TGTGCCAGCAGGGGCAGGGCTGGAGAGACCCAGTACTTC. It yields the protein CASRGRAGETQYF.

The chain recombines TRBV7-9 with TRBJ1-4, with 7 nucleotides matching TRBD1. This CDR3 has 16 residues. CDR1 is SEHNR and CDR2 is FQNEAQ in the germline V gene (reference sequence). After removal of 1 base from V and 5 bases from J, the junction contained 7 bases not matched to a gene. The CDR3 DNA reads as TGTGCCAGCAGCTTAGTAGGGGGCGACCGAAATGAAAAACTGTTTTTT. Amino acids: CASSLVGGDRNEKLFF.

This rearrangement joins TRBV5-4 to TRBJ2-1, with a possible D match to TRBD2 (7 bases). The CDR3 totals 15 residues. Between the trimmed V and J ends, which lost 4 bases and 6 bases, there was a span of 17 bases. Germline CDR1 reads SGHNT; CDR2 reads YYREEE (reference sequence). The DNA of the CDR3 is TGTGCCAGCAGCCTCTGGGGCGGGGGCTTCAATGAGCAGTTCTTC. Amino acid sequence: CASSLWGGGFNEQFF.

This chain uses TRBV9 with TRBJ2-5, with a possible D match to TRBD1 (5 bases). The CDR3 extends over 15 amino acids. Germline-derived CDR1 and CDR2 are SGDLS and YYNGEE. Between the trimmed V and J ends, which lost 1 base and 0 bases, there was a span of 10 bases. The CDR3 sequence is CASSVKQGYQETQYF. The CDR3 DNA reads TGTGCCAGCAGCGTAAAGCAGGGCTACCAAGAGACCCAGTACTTC.

V usage is TRBV7-7 and J usage is TRBJ2-3; maybe TRBD2 (5 bases). CDR1 and CDR2 from the germline V gene are SSHAT and FNYEAQ (reference sequence). The CDR3 is 16 amino acids. V shed 1 base and J shed 3 bases, with 14 bases lying between them. This CDR3 is CASSLDWRRGTDTQYF. CDR3 DNA: TGTGCCAGCAGCTTAGATTGGCGGAGAGGGACAGATACGCAGTATTTT.

This chain uses TRBV7-9 with TRBJ1-3, with TRBD1 matching over 7 bases. The CDR3 consists of 15 residues. Germline V gene lookup returns CDR1 SEHNR and CDR2 FQNEAQ (reference sequence). The V segment lost 5 bases and the J segment 14 bases; nucleotides outside the gene matches: 18. The CDR3 DNA sequence: TGTGCCAGCAGCAACGGGACAGTCGCCGTAGGAGGCTTATATTTT. Encoded protein: CASSNGTVAVGGLYF.

This clone was observed a single time. The genes are TRBV7-7 and TRBJ2-1; TRBD2 aligns across 7 bases. The CDR3 loop spans 15 amino acids. The V gene's germline CDR1 is SSHAT and CDR2 FNYEAQ (reference sequence). J gave up 1 base and V 4 bases, and 4 bases lay outside the gene matches. CDR3 amino acids: CASSSVGGSYNEQFF. Written as DNA, the CDR3 is TGTGCCAGCAGCTCAGTCGGGGGGTCCTACAATGAGCAGTTCTTC.